The present TCR beta chain was sequenced within a study of blood T cell repertoires in COVID-19. Sequencing used immunoSEQ multiplex PCR; TCRdb keeps in-frame clones, though not all of them. The table records around 200,000 clones, more than 80% of them present only once. Participant age was 18 to 89 years, and participants resided in 20 to 30 US areas. The sample was PBMCs or T cells enriched from blood (not recorded which). The receptor's source is a young man who had recovered from COVID-19.

DNA for the CDR3: TGTGCCAGCAGCCCCCAAGGACTAGCGGGAGTTGGGAGCTCCTACGAGCAGTACTTC. Translated, it gives CASSPQGLAGVGSSYEQYF. This rearrangement joins TRBV9 to TRBJ2-7; TRBD2 matches at 13 bases. After removal of 4 bases from V and 0 bases from J, the junction contained 13 bases not matched to a gene. The germline V gene has CDR1 SGDLS and CDR2 YYNGEE. This CDR3 has 19 residues.